This T cell receptor beta chain was captured by sequencing in a study of cytomegalovirus exposure and HLA in healthy donors. It was with 60 Vbeta and 13 Jbeta primers that the PCR ran. Assay: immunoSEQ multiplex PCR; the TCRdb copy retains only in-frame clones and omits some. The data contain 100,000 to 150,000 clones, 81% of them singletons. The CDR3 spans 15 residues. With V trimmed by 1 base and J by 6 bases, 5 bases remained unmatched. Germline V gene data show CDR1 as SGHRS and CDR2 as YFSETQ. The V and J genes are TRBV5-1 and TRBJ1-1, with TRBD1 matching over 11 bases. The sequence was collected from a man between 18 and 29 years old in good health and CMV-seronegative. Sequencing was done on a sample of PBMCs. CDR3 amino acids: CASSLMDRGLAEAFF. CDR3 bases: TGCGCCAGCAGCTTGATGGACAGGGGGCTAGCTGAAGCTTTCTTT.